Listed below are T cell receptor beta chains from one sample, sequenced in a study of T-cell reconstitution after alpha-beta-depleted transplantation in children. TCRdb used MiXCR to reprocess the PCR reads, holding one entry per CDR3 protein. This table holds around 580,000 distinct CDR3 sequences, 25% to 30% found once. The sequencing used PBMCs, collected before TCRalphabeta/CD19-depleted stem cell transplant. Source of these receptors: a boy under two years old with Wiskott-Aldrich syndrome, due to receive a stem cell transplant. CDR3s include the opening cysteine and the closing phenylalanine or tryptophan. The size entry is marked missing in some rows and otherwise reads once, few, many or a size class.

v_gene: TRBV10-3; abundance: NA; j_gene: TRBJ1-1; CDR3aa: CAITLDRNTEAFF
v_gene: TRBV4-1; abundance: NA; j_gene: TRBJ1-5; CDR3aa: CASSQVVGTEVDNQPQHF
v_gene: TRBV10-3; abundance: NA; j_gene: TRBJ2-1; CDR3aa: CAISESGGRVDEQFF
v_gene: TRBV20-1; abundance: NA; j_gene: TRBJ2-2; CDR3aa: CSAPVPGRGSTGELFF
v_gene: TRBV20-1; abundance: NA; j_gene: TRBJ1-5; CDR3aa: CSARSAGKMLSNQPQHF
v_gene: TRBV3-1; abundance: NA; j_gene: TRBJ2-5; CDR3aa: CASSQGPRTGGGETQYF
v_gene: TRBV29-1; abundance: NA; j_gene: TRBJ2-1; CDR3aa: CSASLAGAYNEQFF
v_gene: TRBV6-1; abundance: NA; j_gene: TRBJ1-5; CDR3aa: CASSEAIYQPQHF
v_gene: TRBV5-1; abundance: NA; j_gene: TRBJ2-7; CDR3aa: CASSLYRQHYEQYF
v_gene: TRBV20-1; abundance: NA; j_gene: TRBJ2-7; CDR3aa: CSAVGGRGNSYEQYF
v_gene: TRBV5-1; abundance: few; j_gene: TRBJ1-4; CDR3aa: CASSLQGQGEEKLFF
v_gene: TRBV5-1; abundance: few; j_gene: TRBJ2-1; CDR3aa: CASSLWTSGNNEQFF
v_gene: TRBV10-3; abundance: NA; j_gene: TRBJ1-3; CDR3aa: CAISESVWTASGNTIYF
v_gene: TRBV5-1; abundance: few; j_gene: TRBJ1-3; CDR3aa: CASSRDTGAGNTIYF
v_gene: TRBV27; abundance: NA; j_gene: TRBJ1-1; CDR3aa: CASRDTGLFTEAFF
v_gene: TRBV20-1; abundance: NA; j_gene: TRBJ2-2; CDR3aa: CSASRGSGELFF
v_gene: TRBV24-1; abundance: NA; j_gene: TRBJ2-1; CDR3aa: CAASDSAGLEFF